The entry that follows covers one T cell receptor (beta chain) sequence. The sample has other DNA sequences that encode this CDR3 too. Using immunoSEQ multiplex PCR, the repertoire was profiled, and TCRdb retains in-frame clones only, with some absent. The profile shows 280,000 or so clones, about 90% of them singletons. The data are from a study of blood T cell repertoires in COVID-19. Categorization into cohorts depended on clinical history that participants reported. The source material was PBMCs or T cells enriched from blood (not recorded which). This receptor was obtained from a woman between 18 and 30 years old with acute COVID-19.

CDR3 coding DNA: TGCAGCGTTGCGGACAGCGAAGCTTTCTTT. This translates into CSVADSEAFF. The genes are TRBV29-1 and TRBJ1-1; TRBD1 is a possible D gene (6 bases). Germline V gene sequence: CDR1 SQVTM, CDR2 ANQGSEA. The CDR3 runs to 10 residues. V shed 4 bases and J shed 8 bases, with 8 bases lying between them. Full variable domain (remainder filled in from reference TRBV29-1 and TRBJ1-1): SAVISQKPSRDICQRGTSLTIQCQVDSQVTMMFWYRQQPGQSLTLIATANQGSEATYESGFVIDKFPISRPNLTFSTLTVSNMSPEDSSIYLCSVADSEAFFGQGTRLTVV.